These 15 T cell receptor beta chains originate from one sample sequenced in a study of T cell responses to AZD1222 COVID-19 vaccine. Here immunoSEQ multiplex PCR was the method, and the copy in TCRdb shows in-frame clones only, minus some. The table shows tens of thousands of clones, with 90% occurring only once. Sequencing used peripheral blood, obtained 28 days after the second AZD1222 dose. Source of these receptors: an adult who received the AZD1222 COVID-19 vaccine.

V gene TRBV5-6 combines with J gene TRBJ2-7, with D perhaps matching TRBD1 (5 bases). This CDR3 spans 15 amino acids. Trimming shortened V by 2 bases and J by 3 bases, and 15 bases separated the two germline ends. The germline V gene encodes CDR1 SGHDT and CDR2 YYEEEE. The CDR3 DNA reads as TGTGCCAGCAGCTTCCAGGGTCGAGAGAACTACGAGCAGTACTTC. The encoded protein is CASSFQGRENYEQYF.

The V call is TRBV6-5, the J call TRBJ1-2; TRBD1 matches 9 bases. CDR1 and CDR2 from the germline V gene are MNHEY and SVGAGI. This CDR3 is 15 amino acids long. The V and J ends lost 7 bases and 4 bases, in that order; junction bases with no gene match: 10. The CDR3 DNA follows: TGTGCCAGCAACTTACGAGGGACAGGGTCCTATGGCTACACCTTC. It is translated as CASNLRGTGSYGYTF.

The chain combines TRBV7-2 with TRBJ1-3; the D gene is possibly TRBD1 (6 bases). The CDR3 loop spans 19 amino acids. Germline loops: CDR1 SGHTA, CDR2 FQGNSA. Trimming cost V 0 bases and J 0 bases, with 18 bases left between them. CDR3 region: CASSLASDRVWSSGNTIYF. The CDR3 DNA follows: TGTGCCAGCAGCTTAGCTTCGGACAGAGTTTGGAGCTCTGGAAACACCATATATTTT.

This chain uses TRBV5-5 with TRBJ1-4; possible D gene TRBD1, 5 bases. In germline, CDR1 is SGHKS, CDR2 YYEKEE (reference sequence). Trimming removed 4 bases at V and 2 bases at J, with 12 bases between. This CDR3 contains 15 residues. CDR3 in DNA: TGTGCCAGCAGCCCGGGGGTACCTACTAATGAAAAACTGTTTTTT. As protein: CASSPGVPTNEKLFF.

The rearrangement uses TRBV28 and TRBJ1-3; D perhaps matches TRBD1 (5 bases). The germline CDR1 and CDR2 sequences are MDHEN and SYDVKM. Trimming removed 2 bases from V and 2 bases from J, with 7 bases in between. The length of the CDR3 is 14 residues. The CDR3 DNA reads TGTGCCAGCAGTTTAGACAGTGCTGGAAACACCATATATTTT. This codes for CASSLDSAGNTIYF.

CDR3 bases: TGTGCCAGCAGCCAAGGGTCACGGGACAGGGGCCATGAGCAGTTCTTC. Protein product: CASSQGSRDRGHEQFF. The chain employs TRBV3-1 (or the pseudogene TRBV3-2) and TRBJ2-1; 10 nucleotides align to TRBD1. The V segment lost 1 base and the J segment 8 bases; nucleotides outside the gene matches: 8. CDR3 length: 16 amino acids. Germline CDR1 is LGHDT and CDR2 is YNNKEL (reference sequence).

V is TRBV10-2 and J is TRBJ1-5; 7 bases agree with TRBD1. V dropped 6 bases and J dropped 2; count of bases not matched to a gene: 13. The CDR3 totals 17 residues. CDR1 and CDR2 from the germline V gene are WSHSY and SAAADI. As DNA, the CDR3 is TGCGCCAGCAGAAGCGACAGAACAGGGGAACGCAATCAGCCCCAGCATTTT. Amino acid sequence: CASRSDRTGERNQPQHF.

This chain links TRBV2 with TRBJ1-5; no definite D call. With 4 bases removed from V and 2 bases from J, the gap between germline ends came to 9 bases. The CDR3 is made up of 14 amino acids. The germline gives CDR1 SNHLY, CDR2 FYNNEI. CDR3 loop: CASSGHGGNQPQHF. The DNA for the CDR3 is TGTGCCAGCAGTGGTCATGGGGGCAATCAGCCCCAGCATTTT.

The V gene is TRBV19, the J gene TRBJ1-5, with D possibly TRBD1 on 6 matching bases. Trimming took 3 bases from V and 2 from J, leaving 14 bases between them. Looked up from germline, CDR1 is LNHDA and CDR2 is SQIVND (reference sequence). The CDR3 is 16 amino acids. This chain's CDR3 is CASSMVTGGRNQPQHF. The CDR3 DNA reads as TGTGCCAGTAGTATGGTGACAGGAGGGCGCAATCAGCCCCAGCATTTT. The full variable domain, its missing parts supplied by reference TRBV19 and TRBJ1-5, is DGGITQSPKYLFRKEGQNVTLSCEQNLNHDAMYWYRQDPGQGLRLIYYSQIVNDFQKGDIAEGYSVSREKKESFPLTVTSAQKNPTAFYLCASSMVTGGRNQPQHFGDGTRLSIL.

The chain joins TRBV4-3 to TRBJ1-5; D ambiguous. The CDR3 contains 14 residues. The germline V and J ends were trimmed by 1 base and 9 bases, with 13 bases remaining between them. CDR1 and CDR2 (germline): LGHNA, YSLEER. The CDR3 loop is CASSQGVLWTPQHF. The CDR3 DNA reads TGCGCCAGCAGCCAAGGGGTCCTTTGGACGCCCCAGCATTTT.

This chain links TRBV7-3 with TRBJ2-3, with a weak D call TRBD2 (7 bases). V was clipped by 5 bases and J by 6 bases, with 9 bases between them. The CDR3 length is 12 residues. Germline loops: CDR1 SGHTA, CDR2 FQGTGA. The CDR3 is CASSRGADTQYF. The DNA of the CDR3 is TGTGCCAGCAGCCGGGGGGCGGATACGCAGTATTTT. Full variable domain (outside the CDR3, taken from reference TRBV7-3 and TRBJ2-3): GAGVSQTPSNKVTEKGKYVELRCDPISGHTALYWYRQSLGQGPEFLIYFQGTGAADDSGLPNDRFFAVRPEGSVSTLKIQRTERGDSAVYLCASSRGADTQYFGPGTRLTVL.

This clone has only a few counts. CDR3 bases: TGTGCCAGCAGCTTCACCAGATACACTGAAGCTTTCTTT. It codes for CASSFTRYTEAFF. The rearrangement joins TRBV7-8 to TRBJ1-1, with unresolved D. CDR1 and CDR2 from the germline V gene are SGHVS and FQNEAQ. With 3 bases removed from V and 3 bases from J, the gap between germline ends came to 8 bases. CDR3 length: 13 amino acids.

This chain joins TRBV27 and TRBJ2-7; possibly TRBD2 for D (5 bases). Per germline, CDR1 MNHEY and CDR2 SMNVEV (reference sequence). The V gene lost 9 bases and the J gene lost 2 bases, with 11 bases spanning the gap. This CDR3 region has 12 residues. The CDR3 loop is CASRTGAYEQYF. The CDR3 coding sequence is TGTGCCAGTCGGACCGGGGCCTACGAGCAGTACTTC.

V gene TRBV27 combines with J gene TRBJ2-2; 8 bases agree with TRBD2. CDR3 length equals 15 residues. Trimming at V came to 9 bases and at J to 3 bases, leaving 9 bases not matched to a gene. The germline CDR1 and CDR2 sequences are MNHEY and SMNVEV (reference sequence). CDR3 amino acids: CASCRRGGYTGELFF. In DNA, the CDR3 is TGTGCCAGTTGTCGACGGGGGGGCTACACCGGGGAGCTGTTTTTT.

This chain links TRBV3-1 (or the pseudogene TRBV3-2) with TRBJ1-2; D is perhaps TRBD1 (6 bases). CDR3 size: 15 residues. Trimming removed 2 bases from V and 6 bases from J, with 16 bases in between. Per germline, CDR1 LGHDT and CDR2 YNNKEL (reference sequence). CDR3 coding DNA: TGTGCCAGCAGCCAATACCTACAGGGAACAGATGGCTACACCTTC. Protein: CASSQYLQGTDGYTF.